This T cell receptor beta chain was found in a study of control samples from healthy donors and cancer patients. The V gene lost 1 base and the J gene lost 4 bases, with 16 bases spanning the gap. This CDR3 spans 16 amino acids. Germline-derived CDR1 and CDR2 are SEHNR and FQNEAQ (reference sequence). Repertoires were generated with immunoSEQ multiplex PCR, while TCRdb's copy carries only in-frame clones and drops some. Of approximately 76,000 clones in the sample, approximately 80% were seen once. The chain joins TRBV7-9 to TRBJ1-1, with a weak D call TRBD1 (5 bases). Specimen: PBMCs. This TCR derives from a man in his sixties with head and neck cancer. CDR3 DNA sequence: TGTGCCAGCAGCTTAGGGTCTCGGGGGTTGTTCACTGAAGCTTTCTTT. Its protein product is CASSLGSRGLFTEAFF. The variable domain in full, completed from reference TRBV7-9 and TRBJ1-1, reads DTGVSQNPRHKITKRGQNVTFRCDPISEHNRLYWYRQTLGQGPEFLTYFQNEAQLEKSRLLSDRFSAERPKGSFSTLEIQRTEQGDSAMYLCASSLGSRGLFTEAFFGQGTRLTVV.